A single sample gave rise to the 29 T cell receptor beta chains below, sequenced in a study of blood T cell repertoires in COVID-19. The method was immunoSEQ multiplex PCR; TCRdb's version includes in-frame clones alone and lacks a portion of them. This repertoire shows about 200,000 clones, about 84% found once; its top ten account for 5% to 7%. The sample taken for sequencing was PBMCs or T cells enriched from blood (not recorded which). These receptors were taken from a man aged 40-50 years with acute COVID-19.

The rearrangement links TRBV2 to TRBJ2-1, with D maybe TRBD2 (7 bases). The germline gives CDR1 SNHLY, CDR2 FYNNEI. The CDR3 spans 13 residues. Trimming cost V 8 bases and J 5 bases, with 13 bases left between them. This chain's CDR3 is CASWLGGDNEQFF. The CDR3 DNA follows: TGTGCCAGCTGGTTAGGGGGGGACAATGAGCAGTTCTTC. The entire variable domain, with the rest obtained from reference TRBV2 and TRBJ2-1, is as follows: EPEVTQTPSHQVTQMGQEVILRCVPISNHLYFYWYRQILGQKVEFLVSFYNNEISEKSEIFDDQFSVERPDGSNFTLKIRSTKLEDSAMYFCASWLGGDNEQFFGPGTRLTVL.

V gene TRBV5-5 combines with J gene TRBJ1-4; weak D call: TRBD1 (5 bases). This CDR3 is built from 15 residues. Germline V gene lookup returns CDR1 SGHKS and CDR2 YYEKEE (reference sequence). Trimming took off 4 bases at V and 8 bases at J, with 18 bases between the two ends. CDR3 sequence reads: CASSGQGNPGEKLFF. Here the CDR3 DNA reads TGTGCCAGCAGCGGGCAGGGAAACCCCGGGGAAAAACTGTTTTTT.

V and J are TRBV6-2 or TRBV6-3 and TRBJ1-2; the D is unclear. The length of the CDR3 is 11 residues. V shed 2 bases and J shed 7 bases, with 5 bases lying between them. Germline CDR1 MNHEY, CDR2 SVGEGT. CDR3 sequence (DNA): TGTGCCAGCAGTTACCGAGGTGGCTACACCTTC. It yields the protein CASSYRGGYTF.

This clone was seen repeatedly, ten times or more. The J gene is TRBJ1-6, the V gene TRBV3-1 (or the pseudogene TRBV3-2), with D maybe TRBD1 (5 bases). Between the trimmed V and J ends, which lost 6 bases and 8 bases, there was a span of 14 bases. The CDR3 runs 14 residues. Germline lookup yields CDR1 LGHDT and CDR2 YNNKEL (reference sequence). CDR3 loop: CASSIQGRDSPLHF. The CDR3 nucleotides read TGTGCCAGCAGTATCCAGGGAAGGGATTCACCCCTCCACTTT.

This clone has a single count. J is TRBJ2-3 and V is TRBV2, with a weak D call TRBD1 (6 bases). Trimming pared 4 bases from V and 3 bases from J, leaving 11 bases between. This CDR3 has 14 amino acids. Per the germline V gene, CDR1 is SNHLY and CDR2 is FYNNEI. The CDR3 DNA sequence: TGTGCCAGCAGTGTAGGACAGTCAACAGATACGCAGTATTTT. This codes for CASSVGQSTDTQYF.

The chain combines TRBV28 with TRBJ1-3; no clear D gene. Germline V gives CDR1 MDHEN, CDR2 SYDVKM. This CDR3 has 15 amino acids. Trimming left V 2 bases short and J 0 bases short, with 8 bases between. DNA of the CDR3: TGTGCCAGCAGTTTAGGGAGGAGCTCTGGAAACACCATATATTTT. Encoded protein: CASSLGRSSGNTIYF.

The count of this clone is one. The V gene is TRBV10-3, the J gene TRBJ1-6; D remains ambiguous. With 6 bases removed from V and 4 bases from J, the gap between germline ends came to 7 bases. This CDR3 contains 13 residues. Germline V gene data show CDR1 as ENHRY and CDR2 as SYGVKD. CDR3 loop: CAIRSGYNSPLHF. The DNA for the CDR3 is TGTGCCATCAGGTCGGGTTATAATTCACCCCTCCACTTT.

V is TRBV29-1 and J is TRBJ2-5; 14 positions agree with TRBD2. Trimming at V came to 5 bases and at J to 5 bases, leaving 1 base not matched to a gene. The CDR3 consists of 13 residues. Germline V CDR1 and CDR2: SQVTM, ANQGSEA. CDR3 coding DNA: TGCAGCGTTCGACTAGCGGGAGGGGAGACCCAGTACTTC. Amino acids: CSVRLAGGETQYF.

This clone was counted between two and nine times. The chain carries TRBV10-3 and TRBJ1-1; D remains unclear. The CDR3 spans 13 residues. Trimming pared 3 bases from V and 6 bases from J, leaving 11 bases between. Germline V lookup: CDR1 ENHRY, CDR2 SYGVKD. CDR3 DNA: TGTGCCATCAGTGACCACGACACACCTGAAGCTTTCTTT. This encodes CAISDHDTPEAFF.

This clone is medium-sized (0.01 to 0.1%). The V call is TRBV29-1, the J call TRBJ1-5; D may be TRBD1 (5 bases). Trimming removed 8 bases from V and 5 bases from J, with 13 bases in between. CDR3 length equals 12 residues. Per the germline V gene, CDR1 is SQVTM and CDR2 is ANQGSEA. In nucleotides, the CDR3 is TGCAGCCCTGGGGGGTTTGATCAGCCCCAGCATTTT. It encodes CSPGGFDQPQHF.

The rearrangement links TRBV9 to TRBJ1-3; D might be TRBD1 (5 bases). The CDR3 loop spans 17 amino acids. CDR1 is SGDLS, CDR2 YYNGEE, per germline. The germline V and J ends were trimmed by 1 base and 2 bases, with 16 bases remaining between them. This chain's CDR3 is CASSVSAGNAAGNTIYF. CDR3 nucleotide sequence: TGTGCCAGCAGCGTATCGGCAGGGAATGCTGCTGGAAACACCATATATTTT. Full variable domain (outside the CDR3, taken from reference TRBV9 and TRBJ1-3): DSGVTQTPKHLITATGQRVTLRCSPRSGDLSVYWYQQSLDQGLQFLIQYYNGEERAKGNILERFSAQQFPDLHSELNLSSLELGDSALYFCASSVSAGNAAGNTIYFGEGSWLTVV.

The rearrangement joins TRBV2 to TRBJ1-3, with TRBD1 matching 8 bases. Trimming cost V 5 bases and J 2 bases; bases outside gene matches: 2. The CDR3 contains 14 residues. The germline V gene has CDR1 SNHLY and CDR2 FYNNEI. The CDR3 DNA reads TGTGCCAGCAGTCAACAGGGGGCTGGAAACACCATATATTTT. This sequence encodes CASSQQGAGNTIYF.

CDR3 DNA sequence: TGTGCCTGGAGTTCCCGACAGGTAGCCTACGAGCAGTACTTC. This translates into CAWSSRQVAYEQYF. This chain connects TRBV30 to TRBJ2-7; D is possibly TRBD1 (6 bases). The germline gives CDR1 GTSNPN, CDR2 SVGIG (reference sequence). The V end lost 2 bases, the J end lost 2 bases, and 13 bases lay between the germline ends. The CDR3 runs to 14 residues.

This clone showed up just once. This chain connects TRBV6-6 to TRBJ2-2; 11 bases agree with TRBD2. The germline CDR1 and CDR2 sequences are MNHNY and SVGAGI (reference sequence). The CDR3 loop spans 15 amino acids. Germline trimming cut 6 bases from V and 4 bases from J; bases unmatched to any gene: 4. Here the CDR3 reads CASSQGLAATGELFF. For the CDR3, the DNA is TGTGCCAGCAGCCAGGGACTAGCGGCCACCGGGGAGCTGTTTTTT.

V is TRBV14 and J is TRBJ1-3; no clear D. This CDR3 contains 15 residues. Trimming took off 2 bases at V and 1 base at J, with 9 bases between the two ends. Germline V gives CDR1 SGHDN, CDR2 FVKESK. CDR3 residues: CASSQFLYSGNTIYF. In DNA form, the CDR3 reads TGTGCCAGCAGCCAATTTCTGTATTCTGGAAACACCATATATTTT.

The V call is TRBV30, the J call TRBJ1-2; D call uncertain. The ends were cut back, 0 bases at V and 8 bases at J, with 13 bases in the middle. The CDR3 has 13 amino acids. Germline V gives CDR1 GTSNPN, CDR2 SVGIG (reference sequence). The CDR3 sequence is CAWSVRGTGGYTF. Written as DNA, the CDR3 is TGTGCCTGGAGTGTACGGGGAACGGGAGGCTACACCTTC.

This clone came up once. The chain joins TRBV19 to TRBJ1-6; possible D gene TRBD1, 6 bases. Trimming took off 4 bases at V and 8 bases at J, with 12 bases between the two ends. The CDR3 has 14 residues. Germline V gene sequence: CDR1 LNHDA, CDR2 SQIVND (reference sequence). This CDR3 is CASSTTGFDSPLHF. DNA of the CDR3: TGTGCCAGTAGTACCACAGGGTTCGATTCACCCCTCCACTTT.

The chain employs TRBV6-5 and TRBJ2-7, with 14 bases that match TRBD2. This CDR3 spans 16 amino acids. Trimming removed 2 bases from V and 6 bases from J; junction bases left unmatched: 6. Germline V lookup: CDR1 MNHEY, CDR2 SVGAGI. The CDR3 DNA reads as TGTGCCAGCAGTTACACCGGGACTAGCGGGAGTGGCGAGCAGTACTTC. Translated: CASSYTGTSGSGEQYF.

The chain links TRBV28 to TRBJ2-2; 8 nucleotides align to TRBD1. CDR1 is MDHEN and CDR2 is SYDVKM in the germline V gene. The CDR3 has 18 residues. The trim removed 6 bases at V and 6 bases at J, leaving 18 bases unmatched. The CDR3 DNA follows: TGTGCCAGCAGGGGGGACAGGTCTCTCTCTAAAGGGGCCGGGGAGCTGTTTTTT. Protein product: CASRGDRSLSKGAGELFF. Together with reference TRBV28 and TRBJ2-2, the CDR3 gives the full variable domain: DVKVTQSSRYLVKRTGEKVFLECVQDMDHENMFWYRQDPGLGLRLIYFSYDVKMKEKGDIPEGYSVSREKKERFSLILESASTNQTSMYLCASRGDRSLSKGAGELFFGEGSRLTVL.

V and J are TRBV4-2 and TRBJ2-2; no definite D call. The CDR3 runs 14 residues. The germline V and J ends were trimmed by 6 bases and 1 base, with 9 bases remaining between them. CDR1 and CDR2 from the germline V gene are LGHNA and YNFKEQ. The CDR3, as DNA: TGTGCCAGCAGACAGCCAGGGAACACCGGGGAGCTGTTTTTT. It translates to CASRQPGNTGELFF.

CDR3 nucleotides: TGTGCCAGCAGTTTGGGACAGATGAATGGCTACACCTTC. Its protein product is CASSLGQMNGYTF. This chain connects TRBV6-5 to TRBJ1-2; 7 bases map to TRBD1. This CDR3 contains 13 residues. V lost 4 bases to trimming and J lost 6 bases; unmatched junction nucleotides: 5. The V gene's germline CDR1 is MNHEY and CDR2 SVGAGI.

This clone was observed a few times. The chain recombines TRBV7-9 with TRBJ2-2; 7 bases map to TRBD1. Germline CDR1 reads SEHNR; CDR2 reads FQNEAQ (reference sequence). Losses at the gene ends were 10 bases for V and 5 bases for J; bases not matched to a gene: 7. This CDR3 region has 13 residues. CDR3 residues: CANPGQPTGELFF. As DNA, the CDR3 is TGTGCCAACCCGGGACAGCCTACCGGGGAGCTGTTTTTT.

This clone was counted a few times. This chain uses TRBV30 with TRBJ1-5, with TRBD1 as a possible D gene (5 bases). Germline assignment: CDR1 GTSNPN and CDR2 SVGIG (reference sequence). This CDR3 is built from 12 residues. V lost 5 bases and J 4 bases, leaving 9 bases between the germline ends. The CDR3 region is CAWQGTNQPQHF. The CDR3 DNA reads TGTGCCTGGCAGGGAACGAATCAGCCCCAGCATTTT. Supplemented by reference TRBV30 and TRBJ1-5, the full variable domain reads SQTIHQWPATLVQPVGSPLSLECTVEGTSNPNLYWYRQAAGRGLQLLFYSVGIGQISSEVPQNLSASRPQDRQFILSSKKLLLSDSGFYLCAWQGTNQPQHFGDGTRLSIL.

V usage is TRBV6-5 and J usage is TRBJ1-5; the D gene is possibly TRBD1 (5 bases). V lost 2 bases and J 0 bases, leaving 8 bases between the germline ends. The CDR3 totals 15 residues. Germline CDR1 is MNHEY and CDR2 is SVGAGI. This CDR3 is CASSYTDSSNQPQHF. In DNA form, the CDR3 reads TGTGCCAGCAGTTACACTGACAGTAGCAATCAGCCCCAGCATTTT.

The CDR3 DNA follows: TGCGCCAGCAGCTTGGAAGTGGGAGGACCCGGGGAGCTGTTTTTT. It translates to CASSLEVGGPGELFF. The chain is built from TRBV5-1 and TRBJ2-2; possible D gene TRBD2, 6 bases. There are 15 residues in the CDR3. The V end lost 0 bases, the J end lost 6 bases, and 12 bases lay between the germline ends. Germline values: CDR1 SGHRS, CDR2 YFSETQ.

In its sample, this clone was seen once. This chain links TRBV5-6 with TRBJ2-7; D not certain. V was trimmed by 0 bases and J by 5 bases, leaving 6 bases between them. CDR1 SGHDT and CDR2 YYEEEE come from the germline V gene. The CDR3 is made up of 12 amino acids. CDR3 region: CASSLGPHEQYF. As DNA, the CDR3 is TGTGCCAGCAGCTTGGGGCCCCACGAGCAGTACTTC.

This chain connects TRBV5-6 to TRBJ2-5; 10 bases line up with TRBD2. The CDR3 sequence is 14 residues long. J lost 7 bases, V lost 6 bases, and 9 bases had no gene match. Germline CDR1 SGHDT, CDR2 YYEEEE. This CDR3 reads CASNKREGLGTQYF. CDR3 DNA sequence: TGTGCCAGCAACAAGCGGGAGGGCCTCGGGACCCAGTACTTC.

This sequence joins TRBV7-2 and TRBJ2-1; D remains unclear. This CDR3 spans 14 amino acids. Germline values: CDR1 SGHTA, CDR2 FQGNSA. Trimming removed 5 bases from V and 4 bases from J, with 12 bases in between. The CDR3 nucleotides read TGTGCCAGCAGCCCGACTGGCGGTTACAATGAGCAGTTCTTC. This encodes CASSPTGGYNEQFF.

The chain carries TRBV5-1 and TRBJ1-2; TRBD1 matches 7 bases. Germline V CDR1 and CDR2: SGHRS, YFSETQ. This CDR3 contains 14 residues. J lost 7 bases, V lost 0 bases, and 6 bases had no gene match. CDR3 residues: CASSLVEGALGYTF. CDR3 coding DNA: TGCGCCAGCAGCTTGGTGGAGGGGGCGCTTGGCTACACCTTC.